Following are 30 T cell receptor beta chains from one sample sequenced in a study of T cell repertoires in cytomegalovirus infection. TCRdb reanalysed the reads using MiXCR and keeps one entry per CDR3 protein. The data show 90,000 to 120,000 distinct CDR3 sequences, around 45% seen once. Which antigens these TCRs recognize remains unknown. The sequences come from CD8+ T cells from cultured PBMCs, collected from culture after CMV antigen stimulation. The receptor set was obtained from a human donor in good health (CMV status not recorded). Some clones in this sample may be carry-over from other donors' samples.

V and J are TRBV7-8 and TRBJ1-2, with D possibly matching TRBD1 (5 bases). CDR1 and CDR2 from the germline V gene are SGHVS and FQNEAQ. The V end was cut by 1 base, the J end by 4 bases, with 13 bases between. The CDR3 consists of 15 residues. CDR3 region: CASSLVATGPYGYTF. In nucleotides, the CDR3 is TGTGCCAGCAGCTTAGTCGCTACAGGCCCCTATGGCTACACCTTC.

Only a few counts were recorded for this clonotype. The gene calls are TRBV7-6 and TRBJ2-7; D tentatively fits TRBD1 or TRBD2 (5 bases each). Germline CDR1 SGHVS, CDR2 FNYEAQ. Trimming stripped 2 bases from V and 6 bases from J, with 17 bases between. The CDR3 contains 15 residues. CDR3 protein: CASSLTGGPPAEQYF. The DNA of the CDR3 is TGTGCCAGCAGCTTAACAGGAGGCCCTCCGGCCGAGCAGTACTTC.

This chain uses TRBV28 with TRBJ2-7; 8 bases match TRBD2. Trimming took 3 bases from V and 0 from J; bases not matched to a gene: 10. CDR1 is MDHEN, CDR2 SYDVKM, per germline. The CDR3 sequence is 17 residues long. CDR3: CASSFPLTGTSSYEQYF. The CDR3 DNA reads TGTGCCAGCAGTTTCCCCCTAACAGGGACTAGCTCCTACGAGCAGTACTTC.

The table lists this clonotype with a few counts. The rearrangement joins TRBV27 to TRBJ1-2; D call uncertain. The V gene's germline CDR1 is MNHEY and CDR2 SMNVEV (reference sequence). This CDR3 region has 16 residues. V gave up 8 bases and J gave up 8 bases, with 27 bases separating them. CDR3 nucleotides: TGTGCCAGCGCCCCCCCGATGAGCGTCGGGGTCAAAGGCTACACCTTC. Translated: CASAPPMSVGVKGYTF.

The chain couples TRBV20-1 to TRBJ2-5, with TRBD1 matching 10 bases. The length of the CDR3 is 16 residues. CDR1 and CDR2 (germline): DFQATT, SNEGSKA (reference sequence). Germline trimming cut 4 bases from V and 5 bases from J; bases unmatched to any gene: 13. The CDR3 DNA sequence: TGCAGTGCTACCCGGGACAGGGGAAGAGTAGACGAGACCCAGTACTTC. Protein: CSATRDRGRVDETQYF.

This clonotype appeared a few times. The CDR3 here is CSVSSGDIGYGYTF. DNA for the CDR3: TGCAGCGTCTCCTCAGGGGACATCGGATATGGCTACACCTTC. The chain joins TRBV29-1 to TRBJ1-2; TRBD1 is a possible D gene (6 bases). V was shortened by 6 bases and J by 5 bases, with 19 bases between the two germline ends. The CDR3 contains 14 residues. Germline assignment: CDR1 SQVTM and CDR2 ANQGSEA.

This chain joins TRBV6-8 and TRBJ1-6; 7 bases agree with TRBD1. The CDR3 runs to 17 residues. The V and J ends lost 5 bases and 8 bases, in that order; junction bases with no gene match: 15. Germline-derived CDR1 and CDR2 are MNHGY and SAAAGT. CDR3 amino acids: CASSPGTEFDDHSPLHF. The CDR3 DNA sequence: TGTGCCAGCAGTCCCGGGACAGAGTTTGACGATCATTCACCCCTCCACTTT.

There are a few counts of this clonotype. The chain recombines TRBV7-8 with TRBJ2-1; no clear D. CDR1 is SGHVS and CDR2 is FQNEAQ in the germline V gene. V was cut by 5 bases and J by 5 bases, with 10 bases left in between. There are 13 residues in the CDR3. The CDR3 protein is CASSPRHHNEQFF. In DNA, the CDR3 is TGTGCCAGCAGCCCTCGACACCACAATGAGCAGTTCTTC.

The V call is TRBV6-5, the J call TRBJ2-3; D assignment may be TRBD1 or TRBD2 (7 bases each). The ends were cut back, 7 bases at V and 8 bases at J, with 16 bases in the middle. Germline CDR1 reads MNHEY; CDR2 reads SVGAGI. The length of the CDR3 is 13 residues. The CDR3 reads CASNVGGGSTQYF. The DNA for the CDR3 is TGTGCCAGCAACGTAGGGGGCGGGAGTACGCAGTATTTT.

The chain combines TRBV28 with TRBJ2-7, with D possibly matching TRBD1 (6 bases). The V and J ends lost 8 bases and 5 bases respectively, with 16 bases between them. The V gene's germline CDR1 is MDHEN and CDR2 SYDVKM. The CDR3 covers 13 residues. CDR3 sequence (DNA): TGTGCCAGCCAAGGCAGGGGCCATGACGAGCAGTACTTC. The encoded protein is CASQGRGHDEQYF.

This chain links TRBV28 with TRBJ2-2; D is possibly TRBD2 (6 bases). V lost 10 bases and J 3 bases, leaving 18 bases between the germline ends. CDR1 MDHEN and CDR2 SYDVKM come from the germline V gene. The CDR3 has 15 amino acids. CDR3 sequence reads: CATVPTSWDTGELFF. The DNA for the CDR3 is TGTGCCACCGTTCCGACTAGTTGGGACACCGGGGAGCTGTTTTTT.

This clonotype was found a few times. The chain has TRBV4-1 and TRBJ1-5; no clear D. CDR3 length equals 16 residues. Trimming cost V 4 bases and J 0 bases, with 13 bases left between them. In germline, CDR1 is MGHRA, CDR2 YSYEKL. This chain's CDR3 is CASSRGFHYSNQPQHF. The CDR3 DNA reads as TGCGCCAGCAGCCGAGGCTTTCACTATAGCAATCAGCCCCAGCATTTT.

The chain joins TRBV7-9 to TRBJ2-7; no definite D call. Per the germline V gene, CDR1 is SEHNR and CDR2 is FQNEAQ (reference sequence). The CDR3 totals 13 residues. Between the trimmed V and J ends, which lost 1 base and 3 bases, there was a span of 7 bases. CDR3 bases: TGTGCCAGCAGCTTAGGAGCTAACTACGAGCAGTACTTC. Translating gives CASSLGANYEQYF.

The rearrangement uses TRBV4-1 and TRBJ2-2, with 10 bases matching TRBD2. This CDR3 has 16 amino acids. The germline V gene encodes CDR1 MGHRA and CDR2 YSYEKL. The V segment lost 4 bases and the J segment 1 base; nucleotides outside the gene matches: 3. The CDR3 region is CASSPRTSGNTGELFF. For the CDR3, the DNA is TGCGCCAGCAGCCCTCGGACTAGCGGGAACACCGGGGAGCTGTTTTTT.

This clonotype was seen a few times. J is TRBJ2-7 and V is TRBV5-1; possibly TRBD1 or TRBD2 for D (5 bases each). Germline loops: CDR1 SGHRS, CDR2 YFSETQ. This CDR3 has 14 amino acids. With 4 bases removed from V and 4 bases from J, the gap between germline ends came to 15 bases. The CDR3 DNA follows: TGCGCCAGCAGCCAAGAACCGGGGCGTTACGAGCAGTACTTC. It specifies CASSQEPGRYEQYF.

This clonotype has a count of ten or more. The V gene is TRBV27, the J gene TRBJ2-2, with a weak D call TRBD1 (6 bases). The CDR3 covers 17 residues. From germline, CDR1 is MNHEY and CDR2 SMNVEV (reference sequence). V was pared by 5 bases and J by 0 bases, with 16 bases between. This CDR3 is CASSPDQTGANTGELFF. The CDR3 DNA reads TGTGCCAGCAGTCCCGATCAGACAGGCGCGAACACCGGGGAGCTGTTTTTT.

V is TRBV19 and J is TRBJ2-1; possibly TRBD1 or TRBD2 for D (6 bases each). Germline V lookup: CDR1 LNHDA, CDR2 SQIVND (reference sequence). CDR3 length: 15 amino acids. Trimming took 2 bases from V and 2 from J, leaving 10 bases between them. CDR3 DNA sequence: TGTGCCAGTAGTATAATGGGGGGCGCCTACAATGAGCAGTTCTTC. It translates to CASSIMGGAYNEQFF.

This clonotype has a handful of counts. The V call is TRBV20-1, the J call TRBJ1-2, with D maybe TRBD1 (6 bases). The V gene's germline CDR1 is DFQATT and CDR2 SNEGSKA (reference sequence). Trimming cost V 4 bases and J 3 bases, with 21 bases left between them. This CDR3 region has 16 residues. CDR3 residues: CSATTRLGGTHYGYTF. In DNA form, the CDR3 reads TGCAGTGCTACCACCCGGCTCGGGGGCACTCACTATGGCTACACCTTC.

The CDR3 bases are TGTGCCAGCAGTCCTGGGACAGGGTATAGCTATGGCTACACCTTC. As protein: CASSPGTGYSYGYTF. The V gene is TRBV28, the J gene TRBJ1-2; 9 bases agree with TRBD1. The CDR3 sequence is 15 residues long. Germline-derived CDR1 and CDR2 are MDHEN and SYDVKM. V was pared by 5 bases and J by 4 bases, with 8 bases of the junction left unmatched.

This sequence joins TRBV28 and TRBJ2-2; D is ambiguous. CDR1 is MDHEN, CDR2 SYDVKM, per germline. The CDR3 spans 14 residues. V lost 2 bases and J 6 bases, leaving 10 bases between the germline ends. Here the CDR3 DNA reads TGTGCCAGCAGTTTAGAGGCCGGGTCCGGGGAGCTGTTTTTT. Residues: CASSLEAGSGELFF.

This clonotype was counted between two and nine times. The gene calls are TRBV24-1 and TRBJ2-5; TRBD2 matches at 8 bases. Germline-derived CDR1 and CDR2 are KGHDR and SFDVKD. The V gene end was trimmed by 6 bases and the J gene end by 0 bases; junction bases not matched to a gene: 8. The CDR3 consists of 16 residues. The CDR3 sequence: CATSPETGGNQETQYF. Here the CDR3 DNA reads TGTGCCACCAGTCCAGAAACGGGGGGGAACCAAGAGACCCAGTACTTC.

The chain uses TRBV28 and TRBJ2-7; the match to TRBD1 covers 9 bases. Trimming took 3 bases from V and 6 from J; bases not matched to a gene: 9. Germline CDR1 and CDR2: MDHEN and SYDVKM. The CDR3 consists of 15 residues. CDR3 sequence: CASSFRAQGAREQYF. CDR3 DNA sequence: TGTGCCAGCAGTTTTAGAGCACAGGGGGCTCGCGAGCAGTACTTC. Drawing the rest from reference TRBV28 and TRBJ2-7, the complete variable domain is DVKVTQSSRYLVKRTGEKVFLECVQDMDHENMFWYRQDPGLGLRLIYFSYDVKMKEKGDIPEGYSVSREKKERFSLILESASTNQTSMYLCASSFRAQGAREQYFGPGTRLTVT.

The count of this clonotype is one. The chain is built from TRBV6-5 and TRBJ2-3, with TRBD2 matching over 7 bases. Germline trimming cut 6 bases from V and 6 bases from J; bases unmatched to any gene: 9. The CDR3 extends over 14 amino acids. From germline, CDR1 is MNHEY and CDR2 SVGAGI. In nucleotides, the CDR3 is TGTGCCAGCAGCTCGGGACTATCAATGGATACGCAGTATTTT. Translating gives CASSSGLSMDTQYF.

This chain joins TRBV7-8 and TRBJ2-2, with D possibly TRBD1 on 5 matching bases. CDR1 is SGHVS and CDR2 is FQNEAQ in the germline V gene. The CDR3 consists of 16 residues. V was cut by 7 bases and J by 0 bases, with 15 bases left in between. CDR3 sequence reads: CASIIRESANTGELFF. In DNA form, the CDR3 reads TGTGCCAGCATCATCAGGGAAAGCGCGAACACCGGGGAGCTGTTTTTT.

CDR3 in DNA: TGTGCCAGCAGCGGACAATTTGTAGTGGAGACCCAGTACTTC. It specifies CASSGQFVVETQYF. V is TRBV12-3 or TRBV12-4 and J is TRBJ2-5, with a tentative D call TRBD1 (5 bases). With 6 bases removed from V and 5 bases from J, the gap between germline ends came to 16 bases. The CDR3 has 14 amino acids.

The chain carries TRBV28 and TRBJ2-1; D is undetermined. This CDR3 region has 14 residues. The V gene's germline CDR1 is MDHEN and CDR2 SYDVKM. V was clipped by 4 bases and J by 0 bases, with 7 bases between them. CDR3 residues: CASSSLSSYNEQFF. CDR3 DNA: TGTGCCAGCAGTTCCTTAAGCTCCTACAATGAGCAGTTCTTC.

A few counts support this clonotype. This rearrangement joins TRBV7-8 to TRBJ2-1; D gene ambiguous. Germline V gene sequence: CDR1 SGHVS, CDR2 FQNEAQ. The CDR3 is 12 amino acids. Between the trimmed V and J ends, which lost 3 bases and 9 bases, there was a span of 9 bases. CDR3 amino acids: CASSFKVFEQFF. DNA for the CDR3: TGTGCCAGCAGCTTTAAAGTTTTTGAGCAGTTCTTC.

This chain's CDR3 is CASSIFSGPLTGFHNEQFF. DNA of the CDR3: TGTGCCAGTAGTATATTCTCCGGTCCCTTGACAGGGTTCCACAATGAGCAGTTCTTC. This chain joins TRBV19 and TRBJ2-1, with TRBD1 identical over 7 bases. CDR3 size: 19 residues. From germline, CDR1 is LNHDA and CDR2 SQIVND (reference sequence). V trimming: 2 bases; J trimming: 5 bases; junction bases outside the gene matches: 18.

This clonotype was seen many times. The chain employs TRBV12-3 or TRBV12-4 and TRBJ1-4; tentative D call: TRBD1 (5 bases). The CDR3 sequence is 13 residues long. V gave up 2 bases and J gave up 6 bases, with 7 bases separating them. CDR3 protein: CASSLLGDEKLFF. CDR3 DNA: TGTGCCAGCAGTTTATTAGGGGATGAAAAACTGTTTTTT.

This clonotype occurred a few times. The rearrangement links TRBV5-6 to TRBJ1-2, with D maybe TRBD1 (6 bases). Trimming left V 6 bases short and J 4 bases short, with 22 bases between. CDR3 length: 16 amino acids. The V gene's germline CDR1 is SGHDT and CDR2 YYEEEE. As DNA, the CDR3 is TGTGCCAGCACCCACGGGGCGGGGGGGCGAGGCTATGGCTACACCTTC. The encoded protein is CASTHGAGGRGYGYTF. Drawing the rest from reference TRBV5-6 and TRBJ1-2, the complete variable domain is DAGVTQSPTHLIKTRGQQVTLRCSPKSGHDTVSWYQQALGQGPQFIFQYYEEEERQRGNFPDRFSGHQFPNYSSELNVNALLLGDSALYLCASTHGAGGRGYGYTFGSGTRLTVV.